These 18 T cell receptor beta chains came from one sample sequenced in a study of PD-L1 blockade in urothelial cancer. Profiling relied on immunoSEQ multiplex PCR, and the TCRdb table lists in-frame clones only, not all of them. The sample consists of some 32,000 clones, 84% of them appearing once. The sample in question was PBMCs, obtained around atezolizumab (anti-PD-L1) treatment. The receptors were gathered from a man in his sixties with urothelial cancer.

J is TRBJ2-7 and V is TRBV13; the match to TRBD1 covers 7 bases. Germline V CDR1 and CDR2: PRHDT, FYEKMQ (reference sequence). V lost 5 bases, J lost 2 bases, and 6 bases stayed unmatched. This CDR3 is built from 14 residues. The CDR3 bases are TGTGCCAGCAGCCTCCGGGACAGTGCCTACGAGCAGTACTTC. Its protein is CASSLRDSAYEQYF.

The gene calls are TRBV19 and TRBJ1-1; maybe TRBD1 (6 bases). Between the trimmed V and J ends, which lost 3 bases and 0 bases, there was a span of 11 bases. Germline V gene lookup returns CDR1 LNHDA and CDR2 SQIVND (reference sequence). CDR3 length: 15 amino acids. In DNA, the CDR3 is TGTGCCAGTAGTATCCCAGGACAGTTGAACACTGAAGCTTTCTTT. It yields the protein CASSIPGQLNTEAFF.

This clone has only one observation. V gene TRBV2 combines with J gene TRBJ1-2; D is unresolved. CDR1 SNHLY and CDR2 FYNNEI come from the germline V gene. The V end lost 4 bases, the J end lost 4 bases, and 10 bases lay between the germline ends. The CDR3 totals 13 residues. The CDR3 sequence is CASSVSDIYGYTF. In DNA, the CDR3 is TGTGCCAGCAGTGTCTCAGATATCTATGGCTACACCTTC.

This clone is a singleton in its sample. This chain uses TRBV12-5 with TRBJ1-3, with 9 bases that match TRBD1. There are 20 residues in the CDR3. V lost 3 bases to trimming and J lost 0 bases; unmatched junction nucleotides: 15. CDR1 and CDR2 from the germline V gene are LGHNT and FRNRAP. The CDR3 reads CASGFSGTGSYPSSGNTIYF. The CDR3 region has the DNA TGTGCTAGTGGTTTCTCCGGGACAGGGTCTTACCCGTCCTCTGGAAACACCATATATTTT.

The chain carries TRBV9 and TRBJ2-3; perhaps TRBD2 as D (6 bases). The CDR3 is 14 residues long. Trimming cost V 3 bases and J 5 bases, with 13 bases left between them. Germline loops: CDR1 SGDLS, CDR2 YYNGEE. The CDR3 spells CASSAKTGGDTQYF. The DNA for the CDR3 is TGTGCCAGCAGCGCCAAGACCGGGGGAGATACGCAGTATTTT.

The chain has TRBV6-6 and TRBJ2-7; 8 nucleotides line up with TRBD2. The CDR3 is made up of 14 amino acids. Trimming took 5 bases from V and 2 from J; bases not matched to a gene: 5. Germline CDR1 is MNHNY and CDR2 is SVGAGI (reference sequence). CDR3 sequence (DNA): TGTGCCAGCAGTGCCACTAGCGGTCCCTACGAGCAGTACTTC. As protein: CASSATSGPYEQYF.

In this sample, this clone turned up once. The chain combines TRBV4-1 with TRBJ2-4, with 9 bases lining up with TRBD2. CDR1 and CDR2 from the germline V gene are MGHRA and YSYEKL. V dropped 2 bases and J dropped 7; count of bases not matched to a gene: 6. The CDR3 has 15 residues. The DNA of the CDR3 is TGCGCCAGCAGCCAATATATAGCGGGAGTTAACATTCAGTACTTC. Amino acids: CASSQYIAGVNIQYF.

This rearrangement joins TRBV11-1 to TRBJ2-3, with D possibly TRBD1 on 5 matching bases. V lost 2 bases, J lost 0 bases, and 15 bases lay in between. There are 17 residues in the CDR3. Germline CDR1 and CDR2: SGHAT and FQDESV (reference sequence). The CDR3 sequence: CASSLRRGIGSTDTQYF. CDR3 DNA sequence: TGTGCCAGCAGCTTACGTAGGGGAATCGGTAGCACAGATACGCAGTATTTT.

CDR3 loop: CASGRDRGFEAFF. CDR3 nucleotides: TGTGCTAGTGGCCGGGACAGGGGGTTTGAAGCTTTCTTT. The chain is built from TRBV12-5 and TRBJ1-1; 11 bases are shared with TRBD1. With 6 bases clipped from V and 7 bases from J, the junction kept 4 bases outside the gene matches. Germline values: CDR1 LGHNT, CDR2 FRNRAP. The CDR3 contains 13 residues.

The CDR3 loop is CASSSSGSGGADTQYF. In nucleotides, the CDR3 is TGCGCCAGCAGCTCTAGCGGCTCAGGGGGCGCAGATACGCAGTATTTT. This chain uses TRBV5-1 with TRBJ2-3; D may be TRBD1 (8 bases). V was clipped by 3 bases and J by 4 bases, with 18 bases between them. This CDR3 is built from 16 residues. Per germline, CDR1 SGHRS and CDR2 YFSETQ.

This chain joins TRBV2 and TRBJ2-7, with 7 bases lining up with TRBD1. Unmatched junction bases numbered 13, after V lost 6 bases and J lost 2 bases. CDR3 length: 16 residues. The germline V gene has CDR1 SNHLY and CDR2 FYNNEI. The CDR3 loop reads CASRPNPGGPTYEQYF. The CDR3 DNA follows: TGTGCCAGCAGACCGAACCCAGGGGGACCTACCTACGAGCAGTACTTC.

This clone is a singleton in its sample. The chain recombines TRBV6-6 with TRBJ1-6; the D gene is possibly TRBD1 (6 bases). Germline CDR1 and CDR2: MNHNY and SVGAGI (reference sequence). The CDR3 length is 15 residues. V was trimmed by 2 bases and J by 2 bases, leaving 7 bases between them. The CDR3 coding sequence is TGTGCCAGCAGTTACCAGGGGCCCTATAATTCACCCCTCCACTTT. Residues: CASSYQGPYNSPLHF.

The chain is built from TRBV5-4 and TRBJ2-3; 10 nucleotides agree with TRBD2. The CDR3 runs 15 residues. The V and J ends lost 1 base and 4 bases, in that order; junction bases with no gene match: 3. Germline V gives CDR1 SGHNT, CDR2 YYREEE (reference sequence). The CDR3 loop reads CASSLWLAGADTQYF. The CDR3 coding sequence is TGTGCCAGCAGCTTGTGGCTAGCGGGAGCAGATACGCAGTATTTT.

This clone occurred once. The chain carries TRBV5-1 and TRBJ1-2, with D maybe TRBD1 (6 bases). CDR3 length: 13 amino acids. V was cut by 4 bases and J by 8 bases, with 15 bases left in between. Germline CDR1 and CDR2: SGHRS and YFSETQ. CDR3 in DNA: TGCGCCAGCAGCACGGTACAGGGTCGGGGCTACACCTTC. It yields the protein CASSTVQGRGYTF. The variable domain in full, with the rest retrieved from reference TRBV5-1 and TRBJ1-2, is KAGVTQTPRYLIKTRGQQVTLSCSPISGHRSVSWYQQTPGQGLQFLFEYFSETQRNKGNFPGRFSGRQFSNSRSEMNVSTLELGDSALYLCASSTVQGRGYTFGSGTRLTVV.

For the CDR3, the DNA is TGTGCCAGCAGCCCGCAGACAGGGAGAAATGAAAAACTGTTTTTT. It is translated as CASSPQTGRNEKLFF. The gene calls are TRBV7-9 and TRBJ1-4; 7 nucleotides line up with TRBD1. Germline V lookup: CDR1 SEHNR, CDR2 FQNEAQ (reference sequence). The CDR3 contains 15 residues. J was trimmed by 5 bases and V by 5 bases; bases with no gene match: 8.

This chain links TRBV11-2 with TRBJ2-1, with TRBD1 as a possible D gene (6 bases). The CDR3 is 13 amino acids. Germline V lookup: CDR1 SGHAT, CDR2 FQNNGV. The germline V and J ends were trimmed by 6 bases and 4 bases, with 10 bases remaining between them. Here the CDR3 reads CASRTDSYNEQFF. For the CDR3, the DNA is TGTGCCAGCAGAACGGACAGTTACAATGAGCAGTTCTTC. The whole variable domain, filled in from reference TRBV11-2 and TRBJ2-1, reads EAGVAQSPRYKIIEKRQSVAFWCNPISGHATLYWYQQILGQGPKLLIQFQNNGVVDDSQLPKDRFSAERLKGVDSTLKIQPAKLEDSAVYLCASRTDSYNEQFFGPGTRLTVL.

Written as DNA, the CDR3 is TGTGCCAGCAGCTTCAGGGTGCAGAGCTATGGCTACACCTTC. Translation gives CASSFRVQSYGYTF. This chain links TRBV5-8 with TRBJ1-2, with D possibly TRBD1 on 5 matching bases. V lost 2 bases and J 4 bases, leaving 12 bases between the germline ends. Per germline, CDR1 SGHTS and CDR2 YDEGEE. This CDR3 spans 14 amino acids.

This chain uses TRBV5-1 with TRBJ2-7; 8 nucleotides align to TRBD1. Germline V gives CDR1 SGHRS, CDR2 YFSETQ. V was clipped by 0 bases and J by 5 bases; unmatched bases: 4. This CDR3 region has 14 residues. CDR3 protein: CASSLGTGLNEQYF. DNA for the CDR3: TGCGCCAGCAGCTTGGGGACAGGGCTCAACGAGCAGTACTTC.